Shown below are 19 T cell receptor beta chains from a single sample sequenced in a study of cytomegalovirus exposure and HLA in healthy donors. Profiling relied on immunoSEQ multiplex PCR, and the TCRdb table lists in-frame clones only, not all of them. The table has roughly 250,000 clones, approximately 83% seen once. Sequencing input: PBMCs. These receptors all come from a woman aged 25 to 39 in good health and CMV-seropositive.

V usage is TRBV5-6 and J usage is TRBJ2-1, with D tentatively TRBD1 (5 bases). This CDR3 is built from 14 residues. V was cut by 2 bases and J by 5 bases, with 11 bases left in between. Germline CDR1 and CDR2: SGHDT and YYEEEE. CDR3 region: CASSLRGFDNEQFF. As DNA, the CDR3 is TGTGCCAGCAGCTTAAGGGGATTTGACAATGAGCAGTTCTTC.

CDR3 nucleotides: TGTGCCAGCAGCCAAGATGTAGGACTAGCGGCCTACAATGAGCAGTTCTTC. Translated: CASSQDVGLAAYNEQFF. This chain joins TRBV4-2 and TRBJ2-1; 10 nucleotides line up with TRBD2. The ends lost 0 bases at V and 2 bases at J; junction bases unmatched: 4. The CDR3 spans 17 residues. Germline V CDR1 and CDR2: LGHNA, YNFKEQ.

The chain joins TRBV5-1 to TRBJ2-3; D unresolved. Germline V gene data show CDR1 as SGHRS and CDR2 as YFSETQ. This CDR3 comprises 11 residues. Trimming took off 6 bases at V and 3 bases at J, with 5 bases between the two ends. The CDR3 region is CASTETDTQYF. For the CDR3, the DNA is TGCGCCAGCACTGAGACAGATACGCAGTATTTT.

The gene calls are TRBV7-3 and TRBJ2-1; TRBD1 aligns across 8 bases. In germline, CDR1 is SGHTA, CDR2 FQGTGA. The CDR3 is 14 amino acids. The V gene end was trimmed by 5 bases and the J gene end by 7 bases; junction bases not matched to a gene: 7. CDR3 in DNA: TGTGCCAGCAGCCCAAGGACAGGGACAAATGAGCAGTTCTTC. This encodes CASSPRTGTNEQFF.

The chain couples TRBV6-5 to TRBJ1-1; D call uncertain. The CDR3 covers 13 residues. V lost 6 bases, J lost 0 bases, and 8 bases lay in between. Germline V gives CDR1 MNHEY, CDR2 SVGAGI. The CDR3 bases are TGTGCCAGCAGACAGTTAGTGAACACTGAAGCTTTCTTT. It translates to CASRQLVNTEAFF.

V is TRBV6-5 and J is TRBJ2-2; 8 bases are a match to TRBD1. After removal of 6 bases from V and 4 bases from J, the junction contained 7 bases not matched to a gene. This CDR3 region has 15 residues. The germline gives CDR1 MNHEY, CDR2 SVGAGI. The CDR3 bases are TGTGCCAGCAGCCAGGACAGGGTGTCCACCGGGGAGCTGTTTTTT. Its translation: CASSQDRVSTGELFF.

V usage is TRBV27 and J usage is TRBJ2-7; 8 bases are shared with TRBD1. Germline loops: CDR1 MNHEY, CDR2 SMNVEV (reference sequence). Trimming at V came to 4 bases and at J to 6 bases, leaving 11 bases not matched to a gene. The CDR3 covers 15 residues. The CDR3 DNA reads TGTGCCAGCAGTTCCCAGGGACAGGTATCAACCGAGCAGTACTTC. Protein sequence: CASSSQGQVSTEQYF.

J is TRBJ1-5 and V is TRBV27, with TRBD1 identical over 8 bases. Germline trimming cut 3 bases from V and 7 bases from J; bases unmatched to any gene: 5. Germline V gene sequence: CDR1 MNHEY, CDR2 SMNVEV (reference sequence). The CDR3 contains 14 residues. CDR3 loop: CASSFQGAHQPQHF. The CDR3 region has the DNA TGTGCCAGCAGTTTTCAGGGGGCCCACCAGCCCCAGCATTTT.

The chain couples TRBV6-5 to TRBJ2-5; D may be TRBD2 (6 bases). The V end was cut by 4 bases, the J end by 5 bases, with 14 bases between. The CDR3 spans 14 residues. Germline CDR1 is MNHEY and CDR2 is SVGAGI. The CDR3 is CASSSGTLRETQYF. CDR3 nucleotide sequence: TGTGCCAGCAGTTCCGGGACTCTCAGGGAGACCCAGTACTTC.

The chain recombines TRBV19 with TRBJ1-5; 11 nucleotides line up with TRBD1. V dropped 6 bases and J dropped 3; count of bases not matched to a gene: 4. This CDR3 has 15 amino acids. Germline V CDR1 and CDR2: LNHDA, SQIVND (reference sequence). CDR3 loop: CASSRDRGYNQPQHF. The CDR3 nucleotides read TGTGCCAGTAGCCGGGACAGGGGGTACAATCAGCCCCAGCATTTT.

The CDR3 DNA sequence: TGTGCCTGGAGTCCCCCAGGCGAGCAGTACTTC. Amino acid sequence: CAWSPPGEQYF. The J gene is TRBJ2-7, the V gene TRBV30; D ambiguous. Germline values: CDR1 GTSNPN, CDR2 SVGIG (reference sequence). Between the trimmed V and J ends, which lost 2 bases and 6 bases, there was a span of 8 bases. The CDR3 extends over 11 amino acids. Combining the CDR3 with reference TRBV30 and TRBJ2-7 gives the whole variable domain SQTIHQWPATLVQPVGSPLSLECTVEGTSNPNLYWYRQAAGRGLQLLFYSVGIGQISSEVPQNLSASRPQDRQFILSSKKLLLSDSGFYLCAWSPPGEQYFGPGTRLTVT.

This chain uses TRBV28 with TRBJ1-1, with D possibly TRBD1 on 6 matching bases. Looked up from germline, CDR1 is MDHEN and CDR2 is SYDVKM. The CDR3 is 14 amino acids. Between the trimmed V and J ends, which lost 8 bases and 5 bases, there was a span of 18 bases. CDR3 sequence: CASDPGWQGTEAFF. CDR3 bases: TGTGCCAGCGATCCTGGTTGGCAGGGGACTGAAGCTTTCTTT.

V is TRBV5-6 and J is TRBJ1-3, with D perhaps TRBD1 (5 bases). V lost 5 bases and J lost 0, with 9 bases in between. This CDR3 comprises 14 residues. CDR1 and CDR2 (germline): SGHDT, YYEEEE. The CDR3 spells CASSQGYSGNTIYF. The CDR3 nucleotides are TGTGCCAGCAGTCAGGGTTACTCTGGAAACACCATATATTTT.

The CDR3 spells CASSPLGTATEAFF. The CDR3 nucleotides are TGTGCCAGCTCACCGTTAGGGACAGCCACTGAAGCTTTCTTT. The chain combines TRBV18 with TRBJ1-1; 7 bases fit TRBD1. From germline, CDR1 is KGHSH and CDR2 LQKENI. This CDR3 contains 14 residues. Trimming cost V 3 bases and J 4 bases; bases outside gene matches: 5.

The chain recombines TRBV7-2 with TRBJ2-2, with a tentative D call TRBD2 (6 bases). Trimming left V 0 bases short and J 6 bases short, with 11 bases between. CDR3 size: 15 residues. CDR1 is SGHTA and CDR2 is FQGNSA in the germline V gene. CDR3 sequence reads: CASSLAGLSAGELFF. The CDR3, as DNA: TGTGCCAGCAGCTTAGCGGGACTTTCAGCCGGGGAGCTGTTTTTT.

The chain has TRBV14 and TRBJ2-1; the match to TRBD2 covers 16 bases. The CDR3 consists of 15 residues. Unmatched junction bases numbered 3, after V lost 5 bases and J lost 8 bases. Germline values: CDR1 SGHDN, CDR2 FVKESK. The CDR3 DNA sequence: TGTGCCAGCAGCAAGGGACTAGCGGGAGGGGATGAGCAGTTCTTC. Translated: CASSKGLAGGDEQFF. Drawing the rest from reference TRBV14 and TRBJ2-1, the complete variable domain is EAGVTQFPSHSVIEKGQTVTLRCDPISGHDNLYWYRRVMGKEIKFLLHFVKESKQDESGMPNNRFLAERTGGTYSTLKVQPAELEDSGVYFCASSKGLAGGDEQFFGPGTRLTVL.

This clone was observed once. The chain couples TRBV5-1 to TRBJ2-7, with D possibly being TRBD1 (5 bases). The CDR3 consists of 15 residues. V was cut by 3 bases and J by 5 bases, with 18 bases left in between. Germline loops: CDR1 SGHRS, CDR2 YFSETQ. The CDR3 DNA sequence: TGCGCCAGCAGCTCTAGGGGTCAGGCCACCGACGAGCAGTACTTC. This codes for CASSSRGQATDEQYF.

The chain uses TRBV15 and TRBJ2-7; 10 nucleotides align to TRBD1. Germline V CDR1 and CDR2: LNHNV, YYDKDF (reference sequence). Unmatched junction bases numbered 2, after V lost 5 bases and J lost 4 bases. The CDR3 runs to 13 residues. This CDR3 reads CATSLGQGYEQYF. DNA of the CDR3: TGTGCCACCAGCTTGGGACAGGGGTACGAGCAGTACTTC.

The rearrangement joins TRBV25-1 to TRBJ1-2; D not certain. This CDR3 has 13 amino acids. V was trimmed by 2 bases and J by 2 bases, leaving 6 bases between them. The V gene's germline CDR1 is MGHDK and CDR2 SYGVNS. The CDR3 region has the DNA TGTGCCAGCAGTGAAACCCAGAACTATGGCTACACCTTC. Translated, it gives CASSETQNYGYTF.